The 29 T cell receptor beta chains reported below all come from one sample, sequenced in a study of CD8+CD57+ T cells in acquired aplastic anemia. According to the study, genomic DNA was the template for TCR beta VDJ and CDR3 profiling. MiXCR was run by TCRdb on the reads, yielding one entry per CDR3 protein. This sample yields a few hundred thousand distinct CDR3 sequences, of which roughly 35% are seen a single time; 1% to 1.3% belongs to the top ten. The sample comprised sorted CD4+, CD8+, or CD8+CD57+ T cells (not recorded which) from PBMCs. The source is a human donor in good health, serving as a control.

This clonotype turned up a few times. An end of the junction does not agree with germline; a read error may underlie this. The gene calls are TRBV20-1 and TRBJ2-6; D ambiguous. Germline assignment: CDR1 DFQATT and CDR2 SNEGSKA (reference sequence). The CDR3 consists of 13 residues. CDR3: CSARGSGVNVLTF. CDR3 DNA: TGCAGTGCTAGGGGCTCTGGGGTCAACGTCCTGACTTTC.

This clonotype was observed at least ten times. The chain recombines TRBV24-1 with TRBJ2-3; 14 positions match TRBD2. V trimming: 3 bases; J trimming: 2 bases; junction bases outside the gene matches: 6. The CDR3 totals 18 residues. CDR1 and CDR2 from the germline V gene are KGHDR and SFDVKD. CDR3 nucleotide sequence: TGTGCCACCAGTGATACGGGACTAGCGGGGGCCAACACAGATACGCAGTATTTT. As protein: CATSDTGLAGANTDTQYF.

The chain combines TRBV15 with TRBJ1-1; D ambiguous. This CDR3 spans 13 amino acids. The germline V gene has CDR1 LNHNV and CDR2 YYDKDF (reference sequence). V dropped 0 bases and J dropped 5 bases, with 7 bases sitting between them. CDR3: CATSRDIETEAFF. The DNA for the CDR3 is TGTGCCACCAGCAGAGATATCGAAACTGAAGCTTTCTTT.

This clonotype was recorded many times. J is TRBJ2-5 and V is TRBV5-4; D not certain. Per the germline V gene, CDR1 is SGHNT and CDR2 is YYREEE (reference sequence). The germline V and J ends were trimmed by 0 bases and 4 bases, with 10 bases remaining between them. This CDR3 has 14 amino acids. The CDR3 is CASSLGSSRETQYF. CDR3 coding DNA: TGTGCCAGCAGCTTGGGAAGTTCCCGAGAGACCCAGTACTTC. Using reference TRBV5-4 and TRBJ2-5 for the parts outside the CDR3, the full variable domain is ETGVTQSPTHLIKTRGQQVTLRCSSQSGHNTVSWYQQALGQGPQFIFQYYREEENGRGNFPPRFSGLQFPNYSSELNVNALELDDSALYLCASSLGSSRETQYFGPGTRLLVL.

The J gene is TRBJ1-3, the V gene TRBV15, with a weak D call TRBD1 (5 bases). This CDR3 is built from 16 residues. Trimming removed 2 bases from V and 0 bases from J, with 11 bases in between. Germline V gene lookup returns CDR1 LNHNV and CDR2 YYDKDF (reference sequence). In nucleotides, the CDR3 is TGTGCCACCAGCAGACTGGGGCCGTACTCTGGAAACACCATATATTTT. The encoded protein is CATSRLGPYSGNTIYF.

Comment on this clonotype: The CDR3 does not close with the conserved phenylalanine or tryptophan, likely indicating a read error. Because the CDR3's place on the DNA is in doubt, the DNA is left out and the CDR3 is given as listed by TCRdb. The CDR3 loop is CASSTDST. The chain employs TRBV19 and TRBJ1-1. Per the germline V gene, CDR1 is LNHDA and CDR2 is SQIVND (reference sequence). The CDR3 length equals 8 residues, ends included.

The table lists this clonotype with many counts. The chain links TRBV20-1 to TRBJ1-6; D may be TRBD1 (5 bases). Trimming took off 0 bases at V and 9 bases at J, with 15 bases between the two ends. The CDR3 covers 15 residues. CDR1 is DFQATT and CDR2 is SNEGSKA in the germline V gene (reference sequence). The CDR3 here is CSARDRGEVASPLHF. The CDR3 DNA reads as TGCAGTGCTAGAGATAGGGGCGAGGTGGCTTCACCCCTCCACTTT.

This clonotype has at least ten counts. CDR3 DNA sequence: TGTGCCAGCACCCCCGACAGGAATCAGCCCCAGCATTTT. Amino acids: CASTPDRNQPQHF. The chain combines TRBV2 with TRBJ1-5, with a weak D call TRBD1 (6 bases). Per germline, CDR1 SNHLY and CDR2 FYNNEI. The V end was cut by 7 bases, the J end by 4 bases, with 11 bases between. The CDR3 consists of 13 residues.

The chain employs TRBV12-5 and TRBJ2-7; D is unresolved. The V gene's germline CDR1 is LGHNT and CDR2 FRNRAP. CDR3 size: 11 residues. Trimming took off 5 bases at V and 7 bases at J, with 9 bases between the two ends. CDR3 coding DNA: TGTGCTAGTGGTGCTGTGGGGGAGCAGTACTTC. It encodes CASGAVGEQYF.

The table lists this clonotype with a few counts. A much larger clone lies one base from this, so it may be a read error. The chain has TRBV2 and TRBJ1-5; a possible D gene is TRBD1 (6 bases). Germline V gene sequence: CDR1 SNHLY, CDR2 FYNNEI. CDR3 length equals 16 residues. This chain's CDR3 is CASSDQTGDSNQPRHF. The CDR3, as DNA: TGTGCCAGCAGTGACCAGACAGGAGATAGCAATCAGCCCCGGCATTTT.

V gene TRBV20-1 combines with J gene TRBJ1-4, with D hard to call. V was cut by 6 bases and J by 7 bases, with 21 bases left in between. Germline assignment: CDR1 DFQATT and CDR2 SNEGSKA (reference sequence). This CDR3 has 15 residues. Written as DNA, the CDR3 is TGCAGTGCCAATCCCCGCGGGCAGCATAGTGAAAAACTGTTTTTT. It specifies CSANPRGQHSEKLFF.

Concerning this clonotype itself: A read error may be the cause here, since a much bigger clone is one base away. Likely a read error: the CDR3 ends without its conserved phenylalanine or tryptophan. This CDR3 is CSAVPSGRISYEQYL. The CDR3 nucleotides are TGCAGTGCTGTTCCTAGCGGGAGGATTTCCTACGAGCAGTACCTC. The chain couples TRBV20-1 to TRBJ2-7; 11 bases fit TRBD2. This CDR3 region has 15 residues. J lost 1 base, V lost 5 bases, and 7 bases had no gene match. From germline, CDR1 is DFQATT and CDR2 SNEGSKA (reference sequence).

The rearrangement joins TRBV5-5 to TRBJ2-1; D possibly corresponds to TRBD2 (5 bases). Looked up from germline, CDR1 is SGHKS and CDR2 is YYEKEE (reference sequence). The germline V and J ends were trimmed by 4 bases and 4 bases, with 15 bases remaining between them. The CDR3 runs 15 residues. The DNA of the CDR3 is TGTGCCAGCAGCCCTGACCCGGGAAGATACAATGAGCAGTTCTTC. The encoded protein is CASSPDPGRYNEQFF.

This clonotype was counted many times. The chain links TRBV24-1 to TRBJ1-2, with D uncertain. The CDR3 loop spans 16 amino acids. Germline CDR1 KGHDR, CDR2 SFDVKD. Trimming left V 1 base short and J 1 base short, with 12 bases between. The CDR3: CATSDFGQSCNYGYTF. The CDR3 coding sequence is TGTGCCACCAGTGATTTCGGGCAGTCTTGTAACTATGGCTACACCTTC.

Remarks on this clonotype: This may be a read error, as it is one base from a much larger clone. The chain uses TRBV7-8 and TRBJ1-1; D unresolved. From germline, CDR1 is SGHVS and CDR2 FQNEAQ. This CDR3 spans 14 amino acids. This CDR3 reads CASSIGRTTTEALF. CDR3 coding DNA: TGTGCCAGCAGTATAGGCAGGACGACGACTGAAGCTCTCTTT.

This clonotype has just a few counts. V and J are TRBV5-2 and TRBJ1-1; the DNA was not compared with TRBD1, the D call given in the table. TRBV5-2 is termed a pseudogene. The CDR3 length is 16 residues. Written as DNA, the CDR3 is TGTGCCAGCAACTCAGCTCAGGGTATACGGAACACTGAAGCTTTCTTT. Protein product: CASNSAQGIRNTEAFF.

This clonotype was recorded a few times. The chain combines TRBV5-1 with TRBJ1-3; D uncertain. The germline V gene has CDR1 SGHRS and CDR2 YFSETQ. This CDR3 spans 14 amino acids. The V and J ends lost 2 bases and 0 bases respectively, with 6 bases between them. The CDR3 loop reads CASSFTSSGNTIYF. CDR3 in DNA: TGCGCCAGCAGCTTTACCAGCTCTGGAAACACCATATATTTT.

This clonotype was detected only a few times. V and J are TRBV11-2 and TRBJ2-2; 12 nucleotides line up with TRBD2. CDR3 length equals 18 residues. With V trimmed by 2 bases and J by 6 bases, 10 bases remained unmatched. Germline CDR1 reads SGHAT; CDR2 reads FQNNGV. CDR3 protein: CASSLFPSGGAFSGELFF. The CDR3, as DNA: TGTGCCAGCAGCTTATTTCCTAGCGGGGGGGCCTTTTCCGGGGAGCTGTTTTTT.

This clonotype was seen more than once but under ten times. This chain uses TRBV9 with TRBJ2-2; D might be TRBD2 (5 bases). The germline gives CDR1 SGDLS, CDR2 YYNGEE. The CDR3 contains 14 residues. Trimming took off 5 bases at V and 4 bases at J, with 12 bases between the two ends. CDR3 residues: CASSSRGATGELFF. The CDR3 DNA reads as TGTGCCAGCAGTAGTCGGGGTGCCACCGGGGAGCTGTTTTTT.

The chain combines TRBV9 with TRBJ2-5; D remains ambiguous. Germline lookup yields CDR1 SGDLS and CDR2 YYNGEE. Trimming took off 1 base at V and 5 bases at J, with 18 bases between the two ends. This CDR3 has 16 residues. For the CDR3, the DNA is TGTGCCAGCAGCGTAACTCGATCCGGGCAGAGGGAGACCCAGTACTTC. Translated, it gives CASSVTRSGQRETQYF.

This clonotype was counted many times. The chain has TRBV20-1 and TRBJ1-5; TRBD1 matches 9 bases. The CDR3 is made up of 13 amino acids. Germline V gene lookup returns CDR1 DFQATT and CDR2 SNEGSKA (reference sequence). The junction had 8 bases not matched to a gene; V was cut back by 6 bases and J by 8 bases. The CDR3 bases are TGCAGTGCCTTGAGACAGGGGGGTGAGCCCCAGCATTTT. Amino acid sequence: CSALRQGGEPQHF.

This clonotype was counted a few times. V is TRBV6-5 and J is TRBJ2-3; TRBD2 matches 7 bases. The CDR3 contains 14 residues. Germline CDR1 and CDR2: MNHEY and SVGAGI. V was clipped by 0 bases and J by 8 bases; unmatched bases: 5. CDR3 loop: CASSYSNSGGTQYF. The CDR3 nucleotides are TGTGCCAGCAGTTACTCCAATTCGGGGGGTACGCAGTATTTT.

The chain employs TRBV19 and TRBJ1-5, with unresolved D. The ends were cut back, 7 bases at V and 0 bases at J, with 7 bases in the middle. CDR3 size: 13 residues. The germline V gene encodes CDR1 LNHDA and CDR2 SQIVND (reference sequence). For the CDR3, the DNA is TGTGCCAGTAATAAGTATAGCAATCAGCCCCAGCATTTT. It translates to CASNKYSNQPQHF. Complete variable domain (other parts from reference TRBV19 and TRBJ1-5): DGGITQSPKYLFRKEGQNVTLSCEQNLNHDAMYWYRQDPGQGLRLIYYSQIVNDFQKGDIAEGYSVSREKKESFPLTVTSAQKNPTAFYLCASNKYSNQPQHFGDGTRLSIL.

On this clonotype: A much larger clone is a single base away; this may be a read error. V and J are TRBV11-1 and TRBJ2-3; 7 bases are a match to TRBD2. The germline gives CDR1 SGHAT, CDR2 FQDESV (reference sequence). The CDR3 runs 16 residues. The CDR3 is CASSIAAGDGTDTQYF. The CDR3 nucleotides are TGTGCCAGCAGCATAGCTGCGGGAGACGGCACAGATACGCAGTATTTT.

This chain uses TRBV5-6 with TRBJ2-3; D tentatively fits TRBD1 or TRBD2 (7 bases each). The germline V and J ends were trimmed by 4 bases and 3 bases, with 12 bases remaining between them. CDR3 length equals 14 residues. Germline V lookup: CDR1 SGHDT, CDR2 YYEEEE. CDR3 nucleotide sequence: TGTGCCAGCAGCCAGGGGGGGTTGACAGATACGCAGTATTTT. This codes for CASSQGGLTDTQYF.

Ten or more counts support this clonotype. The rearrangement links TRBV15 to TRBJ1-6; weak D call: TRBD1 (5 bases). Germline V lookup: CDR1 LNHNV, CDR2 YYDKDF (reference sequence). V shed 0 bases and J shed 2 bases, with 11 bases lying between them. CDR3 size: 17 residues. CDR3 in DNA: TGTGCCACCAGCAGAGATCCATGGGACCCCTATAATTCACCCCTCCACTTT. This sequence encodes CATSRDPWDPYNSPLHF.

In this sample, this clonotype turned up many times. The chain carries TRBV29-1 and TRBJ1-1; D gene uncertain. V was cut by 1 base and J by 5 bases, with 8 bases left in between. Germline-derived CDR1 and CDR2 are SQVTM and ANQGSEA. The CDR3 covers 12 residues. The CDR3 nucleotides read TGCAGCGTTGAAGGGAGTAGTACTGAAGCTTTCTTT. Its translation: CSVEGSSTEAFF.

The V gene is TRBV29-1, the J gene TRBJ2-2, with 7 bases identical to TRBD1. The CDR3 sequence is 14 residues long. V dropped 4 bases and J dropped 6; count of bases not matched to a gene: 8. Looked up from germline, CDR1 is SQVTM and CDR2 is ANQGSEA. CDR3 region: CSVGQGSSPGELFF. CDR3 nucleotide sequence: TGCAGCGTTGGACAGGGAAGTAGTCCCGGGGAGCTGTTTTTT.

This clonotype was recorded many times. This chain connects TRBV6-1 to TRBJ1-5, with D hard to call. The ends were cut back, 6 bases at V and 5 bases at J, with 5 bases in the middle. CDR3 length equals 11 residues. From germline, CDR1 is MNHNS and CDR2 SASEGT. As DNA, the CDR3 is TGTGCCAGCAGAATAGATCAGCCCCAGCATTTT. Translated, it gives CASRIDQPQHF.